This T cell receptor beta chain appears in the sequencing data of a study of blood T cell repertoires in COVID-19. Study summary: Researchers got acute and convalescent COVID-19 samples from the United States, Italy and Spain.

Original data processing: Estimation of nucleated cell counts relied on the amplification of reference gene primers. Sequencing was performed with immunoSEQ multiplex PCR; in TCRdb, only in-frame clones are kept and a portion is missing. From that table come the V and J calls and clone size; the DNA was used to work out D and trimming. The sample carries roughly 300,000 clones, around 90% recorded once. Trimming shortened V by 4 bases and J by 9 bases, and 17 bases separated the two germline ends. This CDR3 region has 15 residues. Germline assignment: CDR1 SGHNT and CDR2 YYREEE (reference sequence). The specimen was peripheral blood. The chain employs TRBV5-4 and TRBJ1-6; D unresolved. The TCR originated in a man younger than 30 with active or convalescent COVID-19. Written as DNA, the CDR3 is TGTGCCAGCAGCACAACCCGCGGGGATATTTCACCCCTCCACTTT. Translation: CASSTTRGDISPLHF.